The clone carrying this TCR beta chain was seen a few times. The target antigen is unknown. The CDR3 end falls 3 residues outside the read, so it is completed with the germline J gene. Blood samples were heparinized, about 4.5 to 8 ml per donor. This CDR3 spans 13 amino acids. Trimming shortened V by 7 bases and J by 3 bases, and 12 bases separated the two germline ends. CDR1 MNHEY and CDR2 SVGEGT come from the germline V gene. The data belong to a study of T cell clonality in common variable immunodeficiency. Whole-study results and caveats: Reportedly, TCR beta sequences from common variable immunodeficiency showed fewer deletions and N-nucleotide insertions.

Only in-frame clones appear in the TCRdb table, and some are missing; sequencing was by immunoSEQ multiplex PCR. The repertoire yields 25,000 to 30,000 clones, none seen only once; the top ten contain just under 30%. The rearrangement joins TRBV6-2 or TRBV6-3 to TRBJ1-2; D is uncertain. The receptor's source is a human donor with common variable immunodeficiency. Sequencing was carried out using peripheral blood mononuclear cells. CDR3: CASNQGLHYGYTF. The DNA read from the CDR3 is TGTGCCAGCAATCAAGGTCTCCACTATGGC.